This T cell receptor (beta chain) comes out of a study of blood T cell repertoires in COVID-19. Study details: Italy, Spain and the United States were the sources of the convalescent and acute COVID-19 samples.

Only in-frame clones appear in the TCRdb table, and some are missing; sequencing was by immunoSEQ multiplex PCR. The sample lists some 180,000 clones, about four fifths occurring once. Germline assignment: CDR1 LGHNA and CDR2 YSLEER. CDR3 length equals 15 residues. With 6 bases removed from V and 1 base from J, the gap between germline ends came to 15 bases. The clonotype was recovered from a man aged 55 to 70 with acute or convalescent COVID-19. The chain combines TRBV4-3 with TRBJ1-2, with D unresolved. Sequenced: peripheral blood. CDR3 protein: CASSPDGMNNYGYTF. As DNA, the CDR3 is TGCGCCAGCAGTCCCGACGGGATGAATAACTATGGCTACACCTTC.